This entry lists 20 T cell receptor beta chains sequenced from one sample in a study of tumor-infiltrating lymphocytes in primary liver carcinoma. Making TCR beta cDNA involved approximately 510 ng total RNA and a constant-region primer. Three rounds of nested multiplex PCR with slightly modified ARM-PCR produced TCR beta libraries. Primers for the first two PCR rounds were TRBV1-TRBV30 forward primers and a C-beta reverse primer (approximately 10 cycles per round). Via MiXCR, TCRdb re-called the multiplex PCR reads, giving one row per CDR3 protein. The data hold approximately 340,000 distinct CDR3 sequences, with about 65% observed a single time. Out of unsorted whole blood came the blood RNA, and germline DNA was extracted as well. Sequenced material: peripheral blood. The receptors were gathered from a man aged 35-49 years with primary liver carcinoma and hepatitis B virus infection.

This clonotype has a count of ten or more. The V call is TRBV6-6, the J call TRBJ2-5; 11 bases match TRBD2. V trimming: 5 bases; J trimming: 3 bases; junction bases outside the gene matches: 5. CDR1 MNHNY and CDR2 SVGAGI come from the germline V gene (reference sequence). The length of the CDR3 is 15 residues. The CDR3 region is CASSRSGRAKETQYF. DNA for the CDR3: TGTGCCAGCAGTCGTAGCGGGAGGGCCAAAGAGACCCAGTACTTC.

The gene calls are TRBV5-4 and TRBJ1-5; unclear D gene. The V and J ends lost 6 bases and 2 bases respectively, with 9 bases between them. This CDR3 has 13 amino acids. Germline V CDR1 and CDR2: SGHNT, YYREEE (reference sequence). For the CDR3, the DNA is TGTGCCAGCACCTCGGGTGGCAATCAGCCCCAGCATTTT. Translation: CASTSGGNQPQHF.

Concerning this clonotype itself: This could be a read error, since a much larger clone is one nucleotide away. This rearrangement joins TRBV6-5 to TRBJ2-3, with a possible D match to TRBD1 (6 bases). The CDR3 spans 14 residues. The V gene's germline CDR1 is MNHEY and CDR2 SVGAGI. The CDR3, as DNA: TGTGCCAGCAGTTACCGTGACAGGTCAGATGCGCAGTATTTT. Protein sequence: CASSYRDRSDAQYF.

The chain's CDR3 is CASSSREGDYGYTF. CDR3 coding DNA: TGTGCCAGCAGCAGCAGGGAGGGGGACTATGGCTACACCTTC. The chain uses TRBV5-4 and TRBJ1-2; the D gene is possibly TRBD1 (6 bases). The germline V and J ends were trimmed by 4 bases and 3 bases, with 13 bases remaining between them. The germline gives CDR1 SGHNT, CDR2 YYREEE (reference sequence). The CDR3 totals 14 residues. Together with reference TRBV5-4 and TRBJ1-2, the CDR3 gives the full variable domain: ETGVTQSPTHLIKTRGQQVTLRCSSQSGHNTVSWYQQALGQGPQFIFQYYREEENGRGNFPPRFSGLQFPNYSSELNVNALELDDSALYLCASSSREGDYGYTFGSGTRLTVV.

As to this clonotype: A single base separates this from a much larger clone, so it may be a read error. The conserved phenylalanine or tryptophan normally closing the CDR3 is absent here, so this likely arose from a read error. The rearrangement joins TRBV6-1 to TRBJ2-1; the D gene could be TRBD1 or TRBD2 (5 bases each). This CDR3 contains 13 residues. The V gene's germline CDR1 is MNHNS and CDR2 SASEGT. Trimming cost V 6 bases and J 7 bases, with 13 bases left between them. The CDR3 loop is CASRRDGRNEQFS. The CDR3 DNA follows: TGTGCCAGCAGACGGGACGGGCGAAATGAGCAGTTCTCC.

With respect to this clonotype: A junction end diverges from the germline sequence, so it may reflect a read error. The chain carries TRBV11-2 and TRBJ2-7; D remains ambiguous. The CDR3 loop spans 13 amino acids. CDR1 SGHAT and CDR2 FQNNGV come from the germline V gene. CDR3 nucleotide sequence: TGTGCTAGCAGCTTAAAAAGCCCCTACGAGCAGTACTTC. Protein: CASSLKSPYEQYF.

Details on this clonotype: It may be a read error: a sequence one base away is much more abundant. This chain uses TRBV4-1 with TRBJ2-7; 7 bases map to TRBD2. This CDR3 has 15 amino acids. The germline gives CDR1 MGHRA, CDR2 YSYEKL. The CDR3 DNA is TGCGCCAGCAGCCAAGCCGCTAGCGGAGCTTACGTGCAGTACTTC. Residues: CASSQAASGAYVQYF.

This clonotype was recorded a few times. V and J are TRBV7-9 and TRBJ2-5; a possible D gene is TRBD1 (7 bases). V was cut by 5 bases and J by 3 bases, with 16 bases left in between. This CDR3 is built from 15 residues. CDR1 is SEHNR, CDR2 FQNEAQ, per germline (reference sequence). CDR3 in amino acids: CASSGGKGTEETQYF. CDR3 sequence (DNA): TGTGCCAGCAGCGGAGGGAAGGGGACAGAAGAGACCCAGTACTTC. The entire variable domain, with the rest obtained from reference TRBV7-9 and TRBJ2-5, is as follows: DTGVSQNPRHKITKRGQNVTFRCDPISEHNRLYWYRQTLGQGPEFLTYFQNEAQLEKSRLLSDRFSAERPKGSFSTLEIQRTEQGDSAMYLCASSGGKGTEETQYFGPGTRLLVL.

V usage is TRBV11-2 and J usage is TRBJ2-1; no clear D gene. The CDR3 is 16 residues long. In germline, CDR1 is SGHAT, CDR2 FQNNGV. The ends were cut back, 0 bases at V and 2 bases at J, with 11 bases in the middle. The CDR3 DNA is TGTGCCAGCAGCTTAGAAATGGGAATGCCCTACAATGAGCAGTTCTTC. Protein product: CASSLEMGMPYNEQFF.

The chain couples TRBV28 to TRBJ2-1; TRBD1 aligns across 8 bases. Germline CDR1 reads MDHEN; CDR2 reads SYDVKM. After removal of 6 bases from V and 5 bases from J, the junction contained 9 bases not matched to a gene. The CDR3 runs to 15 residues. DNA of the CDR3: TGTGCCAGCAGAACCCCGGGACAGGCCCACAATGAGCAGTTCTTC. Translation gives CASRTPGQAHNEQFF.

Of note for this clonotype: A much larger clone differs by one base, so this may be a read error. The chain uses TRBV6-1 and TRBJ1-5; the match to TRBD1 covers 7 bases. Per the germline V gene, CDR1 is MNHNS and CDR2 is SASEGT. The CDR3 is 14 residues long. CDR3 amino acids: CASGWTGPNQPLHF. The CDR3 nucleotides read TGTGCCAGCGGATGGACAGGCCCCAATCAGCCCCTGCATTTT.

This clonotype has at least ten counts. The chain uses TRBV6-5 and TRBJ2-5, with a possible D match to TRBD2 (6 bases). The CDR3 runs to 15 residues. Germline V gene data show CDR1 as MNHEY and CDR2 as SVGAGI. V was shortened by 8 bases and J by 7 bases, with 23 bases between the two germline ends. The CDR3 is CASAGLARVVGTQYF. Written as DNA, the CDR3 is TGTGCCAGCGCGGGGCTGGCTCGCGTGGTAGGGACCCAGTACTTC.

Turning to this clonotype: One end of the junction is discordant with germline, which a read error may explain. CDR3 sequence (DNA): TGTGCCAGCGGCTTAGATGTTCAGGGGGCGAATGAGCAGGTCTTC. Translation gives CASGLDVQGANEQVF. This sequence joins TRBV11-2 and TRBJ2-1; TRBD1 agrees at 8 bases. The CDR3 loop spans 15 amino acids. Germline values: CDR1 SGHAT, CDR2 FQNNGV. Drawing the rest from reference TRBV11-2 and TRBJ2-1, the complete variable domain is EAGVAQSPRYKIIEKRQSVAFWCNPISGHATLYWYQQILGQGPKLLIQFQNNGVVDDSQLPKDRFSAERLKGVDSTLKIQPAKLEDSAVYLCASGLDVQGANEQVFGPGTRLTVL.

Of note for this clonotype: A much larger clone is a single base away; this may be a read error. The chain has TRBV4-1 and TRBJ1-5; TRBD1 might be the D (5 bases). CDR1 and CDR2 from the germline V gene are MGHRA and YSYEKL. CDR3 length equals 14 residues. CDR3: CASSTRQGNQSQHF. The CDR3 DNA is TGCGCCAGCAGCACACGGCAGGGAAATCAGTCCCAGCATTTT.

The genes are TRBV6-2 or TRBV6-3 and TRBJ2-1; no firm D call. This CDR3 has 15 amino acids. Germline V gene data show CDR1 as MNHEY and CDR2 as SVGEGT. The germline V and J ends were trimmed by 9 bases and 4 bases, with 19 bases remaining between them. CDR3 loop: CARDLESRIYNEQFF. Written as DNA, the CDR3 is TGTGCCAGGGACCTGGAGTCCCGGATTTACAATGAGCAGTTCTTC.

In its sample, this clonotype was seen many times. The chain is built from TRBV6-6 and TRBJ2-3, with TRBD2 identical over 14 bases. V was pared by 5 bases and J by 0 bases, with 7 bases of the junction left unmatched. The CDR3 is 18 residues long. Germline-derived CDR1 and CDR2 are MNHNY and SVGAGI (reference sequence). The CDR3 region is CASSHKGLAGGSTDTQYF. In DNA form, the CDR3 reads TGTGCCAGCAGTCATAAAGGACTAGCGGGAGGAAGCACAGATACGCAGTATTTT.

This clonotype has more than one count but fewer than ten. The chain couples TRBV6-2 or TRBV6-3 to TRBJ1-1; D unclear. The length of the CDR3 is 13 residues. The germline CDR1 and CDR2 sequences are MNHEY and SVGEGT. The V end lost 7 bases, the J end lost 1 base, and 10 bases lay between the germline ends. The CDR3 spells CASKYRSNTEAFF. CDR3 bases: TGTGCCAGCAAATACAGATCGAACACTGAAGCTTTCTTT.

Details on this clonotype: A much larger clone differs by one base, so this may be a read error. The V gene is TRBV6-2 or TRBV6-3, the J gene TRBJ2-7; 10 bases agree with TRBD2. The length of the CDR3 is 14 residues. The trim removed 6 bases at V and 5 bases at J, leaving 7 bases unmatched. Germline CDR1 and CDR2: MNHEY and SVGEGT. The CDR3 here is CASRNSGRSNEQYF. CDR3 sequence (DNA): TGTGCCAGCAGAAATAGCGGGAGGTCCAACGAGCAGTACTTC.

In the case of this clonotype: A read error may produce the germline difference seen at one junction end. The chain combines TRBV14 with TRBJ2-5; possible D gene TRBD1, 5 bases. This CDR3 comprises 15 residues. Germline V gene data show CDR1 as SGHDN and CDR2 as FVKESK. Here the CDR3 reads CTSRHSGYFKETQYF. CDR3 DNA: TGTACCAGCAGACACTCAGGGTATTTCAAAGAGACCCAGTACTTC.

This clonotype came up many times. The J gene is TRBJ2-1, the V gene TRBV29-1, with D possibly matching TRBD2 (5 bases). The V gene lost 2 bases and the J gene lost 2 bases, with 10 bases spanning the gap. There are 14 residues in the CDR3. Germline-derived CDR1 and CDR2 are SQVTM and ANQGSEA. This chain's CDR3 is CSVERTGTYNEQFF. The DNA of the CDR3 is TGCAGCGTTGAAAGGACGGGAACCTACAATGAGCAGTTCTTC.